These 27 T cell receptor beta chains were all obtained from the same sample, sequenced in a study of T cell changes during pregnancy in multiple sclerosis (dated by TCRdb to about 2019). Library preparation used the immunoSEQ multiplex PCR assay. TCRdb re-hosts the immuneACCESS table, in-frame sequences only. Its copies lack some clones; in the studies checked, an unresolved V gene accounts for under half of them, and the cause for the rest is not known. The sample data list around 19,000 clones, and approximately 87% of these were observed just once. Of the sample, roughly 14% falls within the top ten clones. The specimen comprised CD8+ T cells from peripheral blood mononuclear cells, sampled in the third trimester of pregnancy. These receptors came from a female donor in good health, enrolled as a control in a pregnancy study.

CDR3 residues: CASSLGSQGMSSYEQYF. CDR3 coding DNA: TGCGCCAGCAGCTTGGGTAGCCAGGGTATGAGCTCCTACGAGCAGTACTTC. The J gene is TRBJ2-7, the V gene TRBV5-1, with a weak D call TRBD1 (5 bases). Between the trimmed V and J ends, which lost 0 bases and 0 bases, there was a span of 16 bases. The CDR3 covers 17 residues. The germline V gene encodes CDR1 SGHRS and CDR2 YFSETQ.

CDR3 bases: TGTGCCAGCAGTTACTCTGGTGGCGGGGCCAACGTCCTGACTTTC. Translation gives CASSYSGGGANVLTF. The chain joins TRBV6-5 to TRBJ2-6, with unresolved D. The CDR3 spans 15 residues. The V gene lost 0 bases and the J gene lost 4 bases, with 7 bases spanning the gap. The germline gives CDR1 MNHEY, CDR2 SVGAGI.

This chain joins TRBV4-3 and TRBJ2-1; a weak D match, TRBD2 (5 bases). CDR3 size: 15 residues. V dropped 8 bases and J dropped 0 bases, with 14 bases sitting between them. Germline lookup yields CDR1 LGHNA and CDR2 YSLEER. The CDR3 sequence: CASGTERYSYNEQFF. The CDR3 DNA reads TGCGCCAGCGGAACAGAGCGGTACTCCTACAATGAGCAGTTCTTC.

This clone has a handful of counts. The chain recombines TRBV15 with TRBJ1-1; weak D call: TRBD1 (5 bases). Germline V gene sequence: CDR1 LNHNV, CDR2 YYDKDF (reference sequence). This CDR3 has 11 amino acids. With 8 bases removed from V and 6 bases from J, the gap between germline ends came to 10 bases. CDR3 sequence (DNA): TGTGCCACCGGGGGGACTTCTGAAGCTTTCTTT. Translated, it gives CATGGTSEAFF.

The V call is TRBV27, the J call TRBJ2-7; tentative D call: TRBD1 (6 bases). CDR3 length: 16 amino acids. The V and J ends lost 4 bases and 1 base respectively, with 17 bases between them. CDR1 is MNHEY, CDR2 SMNVEV, per germline (reference sequence). DNA for the CDR3: TGTGCCAGCAGTTCGAGCGGACAGATCCTTTCCTACGAGCAGTACTTC. Amino acids: CASSSSGQILSYEQYF.

This chain connects TRBV5-1 to TRBJ2-6; a possible D gene is TRBD1 (6 bases). There are 17 residues in the CDR3. Deletions cut 0 bases from V and 2 bases from J, with 12 bases between. Germline values: CDR1 SGHRS, CDR2 YFSETQ. In nucleotides, the CDR3 is TGCGCCAGCAGCTTGGAAGAGGGGGTCACTGGGGCCAACGTCCTGACTTTC. It is translated as CASSLEEGVTGANVLTF.

The rearrangement links TRBV27 to TRBJ2-7; 10 nucleotides agree with TRBD1. Unmatched junction bases numbered 5, after V lost 5 bases and J lost 4 bases. The CDR3 totals 14 residues. In germline, CDR1 is MNHEY, CDR2 SMNVEV (reference sequence). CDR3 coding DNA: TGTGCCAGCAGTATAGGACAGGGGGGGTACGAGCAGTACTTC. Amino acid sequence: CASSIGQGGYEQYF.

This clone has more than one count but fewer than ten. The rearrangement uses TRBV18 and TRBJ2-1; D unclear. CDR1 and CDR2 from the germline V gene are KGHSH and LQKENI. CDR3 size: 13 residues. Trimming stripped 5 bases from V and 14 bases from J, with 19 bases between. This CDR3 is CASSRSPRVIEFF. CDR3 DNA: TGTGCCAGCTCAAGGAGCCCCCGGGTCATTGAGTTCTTC.

The V and J genes are TRBV5-8 and TRBJ2-7; perhaps TRBD2 as D (6 bases). The V and J ends lost 2 bases and 2 bases respectively, with 8 bases between them. The germline V gene encodes CDR1 SGHTS and CDR2 YDEGEE. This CDR3 is 13 amino acids long. This CDR3 reads CASSFRGTYEQYF. CDR3 bases: TGTGCCAGCAGCTTCCGCGGGACCTACGAGCAGTACTTC.

V is TRBV25-1 and J is TRBJ1-2, with unresolved D. This CDR3 has 15 residues. Germline V lookup: CDR1 MGHDK, CDR2 SYGVNS. V was clipped by 3 bases and J by 4 bases, with 15 bases between them. CDR3 in DNA: TGTGCCAGCAGTGATCCATACGGGGAACTCTATGGCTACACCTTC. It is translated as CASSDPYGELYGYTF.

The V call is TRBV27, the J call TRBJ1-4; D is unclear. The germline V gene has CDR1 MNHEY and CDR2 SMNVEV (reference sequence). The CDR3 is 12 amino acids. V was clipped by 4 bases and J by 6 bases, with 6 bases between them. The CDR3 DNA is TGTGCCAGCAGTTCTAGTGATGAAAAACTGTTTTTT. Its protein product is CASSSSDEKLFF. Looking up the rest from reference TRBV27 and TRBJ1-4 gives the full variable domain: EAQVTQNPRYLITVTGKKLTVTCSQNMNHEYMSWYRQDPGLGLRQIYYSMNVEVTDKGDVPEGYKVSRKEKRNFPLILESPSPNQTSLYFCASSSSDEKLFFGSGTQLSVL.

The chain joins TRBV5-6 to TRBJ2-7; 7 bases match TRBD1. This CDR3 spans 12 amino acids. Unmatched junction bases numbered 1, after V lost 2 bases and J lost 5 bases. The germline CDR1 and CDR2 sequences are SGHDT and YYEEEE. The CDR3 DNA reads as TGTGCCAGCAGCTTCGACAGGGACGAGCAGTACTTC. This translates into CASSFDRDEQYF.

This clone was picked up one time. This rearrangement joins TRBV7-9 to TRBJ2-7; a possible D gene is TRBD2 (7 bases). The length of the CDR3 is 15 residues. V lost 5 bases to trimming and J lost 8 bases, with 22 bases between them. CDR1 is SEHNR, CDR2 FQNEAQ, per germline (reference sequence). In DNA, the CDR3 is TGTGCCAGCAGCGGTTTAAGGGGGGGCGCAGGCAAGCAGTACTTC. This encodes CASSGLRGGAGKQYF. Supplemented by reference TRBV7-9 and TRBJ2-7, the full variable domain reads DTGVSQNPRHKITKRGQNVTFRCDPISEHNRLYWYRQTLGQGPEFLTYFQNEAQLEKSRLLSDRFSAERPKGSFSTLEIQRTEQGDSAMYLCASSGLRGGAGKQYFGPGTRLTVT.

The chain links TRBV19 to TRBJ1-1, with D uncertain. With 7 bases removed from V and 7 bases from J, the gap between germline ends came to 16 bases. CDR1 is LNHDA, CDR2 SQIVND, per germline (reference sequence). The CDR3 spans 13 residues. DNA of the CDR3: TGTGCCAGTATTTCTCAGACACCCGATGAAGCTTTCTTT. Its protein product is CASISQTPDEAFF. Supplemented by reference TRBV19 and TRBJ1-1, the full variable domain reads DGGITQSPKYLFRKEGQNVTLSCEQNLNHDAMYWYRQDPGQGLRLIYYSQIVNDFQKGDIAEGYSVSREKKESFPLTVTSAQKNPTAFYLCASISQTPDEAFFGQGTRLTVV.

The V gene is TRBV15, the J gene TRBJ2-6; D not certain. Germline lookup yields CDR1 LNHNV and CDR2 YYDKDF (reference sequence). The germline V and J ends were trimmed by 2 bases and 1 base, with 9 bases remaining between them. CDR3 length: 16 amino acids. The DNA for the CDR3 is TGTGCCACCAGCAGAACGCCGGTGTCTGGGGCCAACGTCCTGACTTTC. Protein sequence: CATSRTPVSGANVLTF. The entire variable domain, with the rest obtained from reference TRBV15 and TRBJ2-6, is as follows: DAMVIQNPRYQVTQFGKPVTLSCSQTLNHNVMYWYQQKSSQAPKLLFHYYDKDFNNEADTPDNFQSRRPNTSFCFLDIRSPGLGDTAMYLCATSRTPVSGANVLTFGAGSRLTVL.

V is TRBV6-1 and J is TRBJ1-1, with D maybe TRBD1 (5 bases). Trimming took off 1 base at V and 3 bases at J, with 12 bases between the two ends. The germline gives CDR1 MNHNS, CDR2 SASEGT. This CDR3 is built from 15 residues. In nucleotides, the CDR3 is TGTGCCAGCAGTGAAGTAGGGGTCCGGGACACTGAAGCTTTCTTT. Its protein product is CASSEVGVRDTEAFF.

The chain joins TRBV27 to TRBJ2-1; 10 positions agree with TRBD1. V shed 2 bases, J shed 5 bases, and the junction held 6 bases outside the gene matches. The CDR3 loop spans 16 amino acids. CDR1 and CDR2 (germline): MNHEY, SMNVEV (reference sequence). CDR3 protein: CASSLLGTGVNNEQFF. CDR3 nucleotides: TGTGCCAGCAGTTTACTCGGGACAGGGGTTAACAATGAGCAGTTCTTC.

The chain couples TRBV4-1 to TRBJ2-7; 11 bases fit TRBD1. The CDR3 spans 15 residues. Per the germline V gene, CDR1 is MGHRA and CDR2 is YSYEKL. The V and J ends lost 0 bases and 7 bases, in that order; junction bases with no gene match: 5. In nucleotides, the CDR3 is TGCGCCAGCAGCCAAGACGGACAGGGGGCGCGGGAGCAGTACTTC. Amino acid sequence: CASSQDGQGAREQYF.

This clone was picked up a small number of times. This chain uses TRBV7-9 with TRBJ2-7; D is ambiguous. V shed 4 bases and J shed 0 bases, with 7 bases lying between them. The CDR3 contains 13 residues. Germline V gene sequence: CDR1 SEHNR, CDR2 FQNEAQ (reference sequence). The CDR3 here is CASSSTFSYEQYF. The CDR3 region has the DNA TGTGCCAGCAGCTCGACATTCTCCTACGAGCAGTACTTC.

The gene calls are TRBV5-6 and TRBJ2-5; D possibly corresponds to TRBD2 (5 bases). Germline CDR1 SGHDT, CDR2 YYEEEE. Trimming shortened V by 3 bases and J by 0 bases, and 15 bases separated the two germline ends. CDR3 length equals 16 residues. The CDR3 loop reads CASSSRSEKYQETQYF. CDR3 bases: TGTGCCAGCAGCTCCCGTAGCGAGAAGTACCAAGAGACCCAGTACTTC.

This clone was detected once. The CDR3 DNA follows: TGCGCCAGCAGCTCAGACTTCTCCTACAATGAGCAGTTCTTC. Encoded protein: CASSSDFSYNEQFF. This rearrangement joins TRBV5-1 to TRBJ2-1; D not resolved. Germline CDR1 is SGHRS and CDR2 is YFSETQ. Between the trimmed V and J ends, which lost 3 bases and 0 bases, there was a span of 7 bases. The CDR3 totals 14 residues. The variable domain in full, completed from reference TRBV5-1 and TRBJ2-1, reads KAGVTQTPRYLIKTRGQQVTLSCSPISGHRSVSWYQQTPGQGLQFLFEYFSETQRNKGNFPGRFSGRQFSNSRSEMNVSTLELGDSALYLCASSSDFSYNEQFFGPGTRLTVL.

This clone was detected only once. The chain couples TRBV6-5 to TRBJ2-2, with 8 bases lining up with TRBD1. The germline gives CDR1 MNHEY, CDR2 SVGAGI. J lost 1 base, V lost 10 bases, and 8 bases had no gene match. The CDR3 extends over 15 amino acids. The CDR3: CATSAGTGNTGELFF. As DNA, the CDR3 is TGTGCCACATCCGCCGGGACAGGGAACACCGGGGAGCTGTTTTTT.

The chain has TRBV4-2 and TRBJ2-7; TRBD2 matches at 8 bases. The junction had 7 bases not matched to a gene; V was cut back by 2 bases and J by 1 base. The CDR3 spans 16 residues. Germline CDR1 and CDR2: LGHNA and YNFKEQ. The CDR3 protein is CASSQPSAGGSYEQYF. CDR3 in DNA: TGTGCCAGCAGCCAACCGTCGGCGGGAGGATCCTACGAGCAGTACTTC.

The J gene is TRBJ2-1, the V gene TRBV9; 10 positions match TRBD2. V lost 3 bases, J lost 7 bases, and 7 bases stayed unmatched. In germline, CDR1 is SGDLS, CDR2 YYNGEE. CDR3 length equals 15 residues. The CDR3 bases are TGTGCCAGCAGCGAGGGACTAGCGTTGAGGAATGAGCAGTTCTTC. Protein product: CASSEGLALRNEQFF.

V is TRBV5-1 and J is TRBJ1-1, with 7 positions matching TRBD1. V was pared by 4 bases and J by 1 base, with 7 bases of the junction left unmatched. The CDR3 is made up of 15 amino acids. The V gene's germline CDR1 is SGHRS and CDR2 YFSETQ. The CDR3 DNA sequence: TGCGCCAGCAGCCCCACCGGGACAGAGAACACTGAAGCTTTCTTT. Amino acid sequence: CASSPTGTENTEAFF.

Concerning this clone: An end of the junction differs from the germline gene, which may be a read error. J is TRBJ2-7 and V is TRBV7-2; no firm D call. Germline lookup yields CDR1 SGHTA and CDR2 FQGNSA. The CDR3 spans 16 residues. CDR3 in amino acids: CASSTEDSSITYAQYF. The CDR3 region has the DNA TGTGCCAGCAGCACTGAAGACTCCTCCATTACCTACGCGCAGTACTTC.

The chain links TRBV4-2 to TRBJ1-1; the D is unclear. The CDR3 extends over 12 amino acids. V was shortened by 4 bases and J by 7 bases, with 10 bases between the two germline ends. Germline V gene sequence: CDR1 LGHNA, CDR2 YNFKEQ. CDR3 nucleotides: TGTGCCAGCAGCCGTGGACTAAATGAAGCTTTCTTT. Translated, it gives CASSRGLNEAFF.